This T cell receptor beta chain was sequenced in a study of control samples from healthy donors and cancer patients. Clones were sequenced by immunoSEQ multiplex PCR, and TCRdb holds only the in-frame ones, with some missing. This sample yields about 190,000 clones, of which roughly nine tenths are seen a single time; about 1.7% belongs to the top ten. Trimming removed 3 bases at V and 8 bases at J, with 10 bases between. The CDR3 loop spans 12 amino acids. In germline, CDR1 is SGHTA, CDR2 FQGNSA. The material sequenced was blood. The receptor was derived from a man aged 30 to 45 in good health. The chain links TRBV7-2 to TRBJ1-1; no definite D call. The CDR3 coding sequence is TGTGCCAGCAGCTTCACCCAATCCGAAGCTTTCTTT. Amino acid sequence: CASSFTQSEAFF.